These T cell receptor beta chains were read from a single sample in a study of OX40 agonist ivuxolimab in advanced cancers. Assay used: immunoSEQ multiplex PCR; TCRdb lists only in-frame clones, some missing. In the table there are 57,000 or so clones, about 88% of which are singletons. The sequenced sample was CD4+ or CD8+ T cells sorted from blood, obtained in a trial of the OX40 agonist ivuxolimab. The receptors come from an adult with an advanced solid tumor such as melanoma, head and neck, liver or kidney cancer. Each CDR3 is given with its conserved first and last residue.

TRBV28,CASSSTGSDNEQFF
TRBV13,CASTPGRGGTEAFF
TRBV15,CATSRATLEGADTQYF
TRBV5-1,CASSLGGIYNEQFF
TRBV4-3,CASSQEKNTGELFF
TRBV10-3,CAISETSGSYEQYF
TRBV28,CASRGTPDEKLFF
TRBV10-3,CAIRGNTGELFF
TRBV28,CASSLLAFWADNQPQHF
TRBV19,CASTGFGGAKNIQYF
TRBV28,CASSDTSGRPSREQYF
TRBV19,CASSIDWASGSYEQYF
TRBV7-9,CASSSVYRGQGTGELFF
TRBV27,CASSLVAGGPTNEQYF
TRBV6-4,CAPVEETQYF
TRBV28,CASSLLALTDNEQFF
TRBV6-7,CASSYRTSSSYNEQFF
TRBV27,CASSSTNTEAFF
TRBV7-8,CASSTPVGGRRDEQFF
TRBV11-2,CASTWTGYYEQYF
TRBV2,CASKGDRSSYEQYF
TRBV9,CASSVGLEPSPLYEQYF
TRBV5-1,CASSREGDFFSTEAFF
TRBV7-9,CASSSDRAFLGIAEAFF
TRBV4-2,CASSQESSGAFSYNEQFF
TRBV6-1,CASSASDPNTEAFF
TRBV30,CAWSAGLAGGNYNEQFF
TRBV28,CASSSRSSGNTIYF
TRBV19,CASTRDPGHNEQFF
TRBV7-6,CASSLETSAQYF
TRBV30,CAWSVYGLDSFSNTGELFF
TRBV19,CASSIFGTADQPQHF
TRBV2,CATGGIAGEWTGELFF
TRBV7-3,CASSLGWGGRTDTQYF
TRBV28,CASSSGAQETQYF
TRBV30,CAWSVRTGSYEQYF
TRBV28,CASSSTTSDRHNQPQHF
TRBV28,CASLGFPGNTIYF
TRBV4-1,CASSQVGGVQETQYF
TRBV27,CASTWRVDQPQHF
TRBV28,CASSFSRTFSYEQYF
TRBV19,CASSKAREGSNQPQHF
TRBV10-3,CAISEGGGTTDTQYF
TRBV7-4,CASSLSLGNQPQHF
TRBV6-1,CASSLSRAEAFF
TRBV11-3,CASSPIEDEQFF